This T cell receptor (beta chain) was sequenced in a study of cytomegalovirus exposure and HLA in healthy donors. Study-level findings and limits: The study designated 160 or so TCR beta chains cytomegalovirus-associated. According to a later analysis, donors in an Asian-associated ancestry cluster reportedly had fewer N-insertions than the roughly 640-donor mean.

A note on this clone: The antigen is not known.

Primers included in the PCR were 60 Vbeta and 13 Jbeta primers. TCRdb's table, derived via immunoSEQ multiplex PCR, lists solely in-frame clones and lacks some. This sample carries around 150,000 clones, around 76% of them seen once, and the ten largest clones take 7% to 7.5%. After removal of 3 bases from V and 4 bases from J, the junction contained 7 bases not matched to a gene. Per the germline V gene, CDR1 is SGHRS and CDR2 is YFSETQ. This CDR3 is built from 15 residues. Sequencing was performed on PBMCs. This chain joins TRBV5-1 and TRBJ2-1; TRBD1 aligns across 7 bases. The clonotype comes from a middle-aged man in good health and CMV-seropositive. CDR3 residues: CASSSRDRSYNEQFF. CDR3 coding DNA: TGCGCCAGCAGCTCCCGGGACAGATCATACAATGAGCAGTTCTTC.